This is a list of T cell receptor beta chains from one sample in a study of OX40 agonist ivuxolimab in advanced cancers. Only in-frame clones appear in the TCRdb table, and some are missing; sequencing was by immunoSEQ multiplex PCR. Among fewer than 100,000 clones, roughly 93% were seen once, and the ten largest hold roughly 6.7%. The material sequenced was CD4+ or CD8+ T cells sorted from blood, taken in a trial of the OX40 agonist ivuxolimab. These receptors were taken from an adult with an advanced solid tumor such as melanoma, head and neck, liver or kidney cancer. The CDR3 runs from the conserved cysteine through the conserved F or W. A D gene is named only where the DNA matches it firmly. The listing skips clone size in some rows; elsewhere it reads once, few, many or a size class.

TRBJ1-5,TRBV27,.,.,TGTGCCAGCAGTTCCCTACCGACTGGGGGCGGTCATCAGCCCCAGCATTTT,CASSSLPTGGGHQPQHF
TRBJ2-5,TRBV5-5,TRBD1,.,TGTGCCAGCAGCCAGGGACAGGCTCAAGAGACCCAGTACTTC,CASSQGQAQETQYF
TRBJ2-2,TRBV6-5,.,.,TGTGCCACCCGACTCACCGGGGAGCTGTTTTTT,CATRLTGELFF
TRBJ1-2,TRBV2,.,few,TGTGCCAGCACCGCTACAGGGAGTTATGGCTACACCTTC,CASTATGSYGYTF
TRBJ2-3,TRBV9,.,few,TGTGCCAGCAGCTTACAGGGGAGGTTGGGGGGCACAGATACGCAGTATTTT,CASSLQGRLGGTDTQYF
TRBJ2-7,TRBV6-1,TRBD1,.,TGTGCCAGCAGTGAATACAGGGGTCCCACCTACGAGCAGTACTTC,CASSEYRGPTYEQYF
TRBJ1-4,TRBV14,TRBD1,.,TGTGCCAGCAGCCAAGATGGGACAGGGGATAATGAAAAACTGTTTTTT,CASSQDGTGDNEKLFF
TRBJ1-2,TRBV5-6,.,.,TGTGCCAGCAGCCCCGAATCGGGTAGGGGTGGCTACACCTTC,CASSPESGRGGYTF
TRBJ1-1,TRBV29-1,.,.,TGCAGCGCCCCGGTGGGCGGAAAGAACACTGAAGCTTTCTTT,CSAPVGGKNTEAFF
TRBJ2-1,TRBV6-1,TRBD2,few,TGTGCCAGCAGCACTAGCGGGGGCTACAATGAGCAGTTCTTC,CASSTSGGYNEQFF
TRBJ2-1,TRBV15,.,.,TGTGCCACCAGAGCGGAATACAATGAGCAGTTCTTC,CATRAEYNEQFF
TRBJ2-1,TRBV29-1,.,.,TGCAGCGTTGGGCGGGATGGTGAGCAGTTCTTC,CSVGRDGEQFF
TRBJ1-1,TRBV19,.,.,TGTGCCAGTGAGAGTGGGCGTGAAGCTTTCTTT,CASESGREAFF
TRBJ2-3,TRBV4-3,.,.,TGCGCCAGCAGCCAAGACTGGCAGGGTCAAGATACGCAGTATTTT,CASSQDWQGQDTQYF
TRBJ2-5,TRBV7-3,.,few,TGTGCCAGCAGCTTCGTGACAGGATCGCAAGAGACCCAGTACTTC,CASSFVTGSQETQYF
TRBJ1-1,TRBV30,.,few,TGTGCCTGGAGTTTGGGGGCTGAAGCTTTCTTT,CAWSLGAEAFF
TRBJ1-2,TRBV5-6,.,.,TGTGCCAGCAGCCAAACAGGGATATGGACTGGCTACACCTTC,CASSQTGIWTGYTF
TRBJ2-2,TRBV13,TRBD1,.,TGTGCCAGCAGCCAAGGAGACAGGGCGAACACCGGGGAGCTGTTTTTT,CASSQGDRANTGELFF
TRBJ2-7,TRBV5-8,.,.,TGTGCCAGCAGCTGGGGAGGGACAGGTACCTACGAGCAGTACTTC,CASSWGGTGTYEQYF
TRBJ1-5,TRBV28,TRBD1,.,TGTGCCAGCAGTTTCCCGGACAGGGGATTTCAGCCCCAGCATTTT,CASSFPDRGFQPQHF
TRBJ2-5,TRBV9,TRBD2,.,TGTGCCAGCAGCCTAGGGACTAGCGGGAGGGAGACCCAGTACTTC,CASSLGTSGRETQYF
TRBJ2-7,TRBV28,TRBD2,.,TGTGCCAGCAGTTTAGGAGCGGGGGGCTCCTACGAGCAGTACTTC,CASSLGAGGSYEQYF
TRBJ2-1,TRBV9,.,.,TGTGCCAGCAGCCCCTGGGATCCTAGTCGGGCCCGGGGCTACAATGAGCAGTTCTTC,CASSPWDPSRARGYNEQFF
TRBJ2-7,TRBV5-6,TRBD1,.,TGTGCCAGCAGCTTGCCGGACAGGGGGACAGACGAGCAGTACTTC,CASSLPDRGTDEQYF
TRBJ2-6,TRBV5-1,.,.,TGCGCCAGCAGCTTGTTGCCAAGGGTCGGGGCCAACGTCCTGACTTTC,CASSLLPRVGANVLTF
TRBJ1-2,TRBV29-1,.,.,TGCAGCGTTCTCCCCTCAGGGATCCGAACCCCTTATGGCTACACCTTC,CSVLPSGIRTPYGYTF
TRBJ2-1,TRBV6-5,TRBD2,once,TGTGCCAGCGGGCAGCGGGGGAATTACAATGAGCAGTTCTTC,CASGQRGNYNEQFF
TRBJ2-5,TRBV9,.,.,TGTGCCAGCAGCGTAGTTGGGTCCCAAGAGACCCAGTACTTC,CASSVVGSQETQYF
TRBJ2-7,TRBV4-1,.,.,TGCGCCAGCAGCCCCCAGGACGCCTACGAGCAGTACTTC,CASSPQDAYEQYF
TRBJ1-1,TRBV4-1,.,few,TGCGCCAGCAGCCCCCAGGGTGACACTGAAGCTTTCTTT,CASSPQGDTEAFF
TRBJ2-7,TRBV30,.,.,TGTGCCTGGGGCGAGCAGTACTTC,CAWGEQYF
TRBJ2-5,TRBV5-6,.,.,TGTGCCAGCAGCCTAAGATGGGAGACCCAGTACTTC,CASSLRWETQYF
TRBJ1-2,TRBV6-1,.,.,TGTGCCAGCAAAAGAAGGGAACGCCCCGGCTACACCTTC,CASKRRERPGYTF
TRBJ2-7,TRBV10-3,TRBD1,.,TGTGCCATCAGTGAGCCCGGACAGGGTCTCGGCGAGCAGTACTTC,CAISEPGQGLGEQYF
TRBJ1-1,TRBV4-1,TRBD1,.,TGCGCCAGCAGCCAAGATCGGAGGACAGGGGACACTGAAGCTTTCTTT,CASSQDRRTGDTEAFF
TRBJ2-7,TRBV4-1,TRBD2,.,TGCGCCAGCAGCCAAGTCAGACTAGCGGGGAACTACGAGCAGTACTTC,CASSQVRLAGNYEQYF
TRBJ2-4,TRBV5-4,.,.,TGTGCCAGCAGCTTGGCCGACAGGAACATTCAGTACTTC,CASSLADRNIQYF
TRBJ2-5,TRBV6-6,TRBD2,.,TGTGCCAGCAGTCTCCGGGAGGGGGGGCGAGAGACCCAGTACTTC,CASSLREGGRETQYF
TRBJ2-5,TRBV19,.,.,TGTGCCAGTAGTATAATCGGGGGCTCCCAAGAGACCCAGTACTTC,CASSIIGGSQETQYF
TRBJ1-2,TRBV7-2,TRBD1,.,TGTGCCAGCAGCGCCACAGGGGGCGATGGCTACACCTTC,CASSATGGDGYTF
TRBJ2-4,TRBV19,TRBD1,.,TGTGCCAGTAGTATAGCGACAGGGTCCAAAAACATTCAGTACTTC,CASSIATGSKNIQYF